The 18 T cell receptor beta chains in this list originate from one sample, sequenced in a study of OX40 agonist ivuxolimab in advanced cancers. Assay used: immunoSEQ multiplex PCR; TCRdb lists only in-frame clones, some missing. The data show roughly 13,000 clones, with roughly 78% seen just once and over 12% held by the top ten. The sequencing used CD4+ or CD8+ T cells sorted from blood, collected in a trial of the OX40 agonist ivuxolimab. These TCRs come from an adult with an advanced solid tumor such as melanoma, head and neck, liver or kidney cancer.

The rearrangement uses TRBV7-9 and TRBJ2-5; unclear D gene. Looked up from germline, CDR1 is SEHNR and CDR2 is FQNEAQ (reference sequence). The CDR3 runs to 13 residues. The V end was cut by 1 base, the J end by 2 bases, with 5 bases between. The CDR3 is CASSLGPQETQYF. The CDR3 nucleotides are TGTGCCAGCAGCTTAGGACCGCAAGAGACCCAGTACTTC.

The chain is built from TRBV6-6 and TRBJ2-7; D gene ambiguous. CDR1 is MNHNY, CDR2 SVGAGI, per germline (reference sequence). CDR3 size: 13 residues. V was trimmed by 8 bases and J by 0 bases, leaving 11 bases between them. This CDR3 reads CASGGEDSYEQYF. The CDR3 DNA reads as TGTGCCAGCGGTGGAGAGGACTCCTACGAGCAGTACTTC.

The J gene is TRBJ2-3, the V gene TRBV7-8, with 11 bases identical to TRBD2. Germline values: CDR1 SGHVS, CDR2 FQNEAQ. J gave up 1 base and V 5 bases, and 5 bases lay outside the gene matches. The CDR3 extends over 16 amino acids. The CDR3 sequence is CASSLTSGKRTDTQYF. The CDR3 nucleotides read TGTGCCAGCAGCCTGACTAGCGGGAAACGCACAGATACGCAGTATTTT.

This chain connects TRBV10-3 to TRBJ2-1; TRBD2 aligns across 11 bases. There are 15 residues in the CDR3. V was pared by 6 bases and J by 4 bases, with 5 bases of the junction left unmatched. Germline CDR1 ENHRY, CDR2 SYGVKD. CDR3 amino acids: CAISLTSGGYNEQFF. CDR3 bases: TGTGCCATCAGCCTTACTAGCGGGGGATACAATGAGCAGTTCTTC.

This clone was recorded a few times. The chain has TRBV6-9 and TRBJ2-1, with D perhaps TRBD2 (5 bases). Germline assignment: CDR1 MNHGY and CDR2 SVAAGI. This CDR3 has 14 residues. V was clipped by 4 bases and J by 8 bases, with 15 bases between them. CDR3 sequence: CASSSAAGEDEQFF. For the CDR3, the DNA is TGTGCCAGCAGTTCCGCGGCGGGTGAAGATGAGCAGTTCTTC.

This chain uses TRBV27 with TRBJ2-5; TRBD1 aligns across 9 bases. Germline V gene data show CDR1 as MNHEY and CDR2 as SMNVEV (reference sequence). The V segment lost 5 bases and the J segment 4 bases; nucleotides outside the gene matches: 5. The CDR3 loop spans 14 amino acids. CDR3 loop: CASSPLDRGETQYF. CDR3 nucleotides: TGTGCCAGCAGTCCGCTGGACAGGGGAGAGACCCAGTACTTC.

The chain recombines TRBV7-3 with TRBJ2-6; D is ambiguous. The CDR3 totals 16 residues. Germline loops: CDR1 SGHTA, CDR2 FQGTGA. V dropped 5 bases and J dropped 0 bases, with 11 bases sitting between them. The CDR3 DNA reads as TGTGCCAGCAGCCGCCAGACTCTCTCTGGGGCCAACGTCCTGACTTTC. It specifies CASSRQTLSGANVLTF.

The chain recombines TRBV10-3 with TRBJ1-1; TRBD1 matches 7 bases. V lost 9 bases, J lost 1 base, and 5 bases stayed unmatched. Germline CDR1 and CDR2: ENHRY and SYGVKD. CDR3 length equals 13 residues. The CDR3 bases are TGTGCCATTTCCAGGGGGAGGAACACTGAAGCTTTCTTT. Its translation is CAISRGRNTEAFF.

V is TRBV2 and J is TRBJ1-2; 8 bases align to TRBD1. With 6 bases clipped from V and 4 bases from J, the junction kept 10 bases outside the gene matches. Germline CDR1 and CDR2: SNHLY and FYNNEI. The CDR3 extends over 15 amino acids. The CDR3 here is CASSATTTGGYGYTF. In DNA form, the CDR3 reads TGTGCCAGCAGCGCCACCACAACAGGGGGCTATGGCTACACCTTC.

The V gene is TRBV7-9, the J gene TRBJ2-3; D is perhaps TRBD2 (6 bases). V dropped 6 bases and J dropped 2 bases, with 12 bases sitting between them. This CDR3 has 14 amino acids. From germline, CDR1 is SEHNR and CDR2 FQNEAQ (reference sequence). CDR3 amino acids: CASRRLAATDTQYF. The CDR3 DNA is TGTGCCAGCAGGCGATTAGCGGCCACAGATACGCAGTATTTT.

This sequence joins TRBV7-8 and TRBJ2-3; 7 positions agree with TRBD2. The germline gives CDR1 SGHVS, CDR2 FQNEAQ. This CDR3 has 17 residues. The ends lost 3 bases at V and 4 bases at J; junction bases unmatched: 13. The CDR3 DNA reads as TGTGCCAGCAGCTTTTTCGTGAGCGGGATTGGCTCAGATACGCAGTATTTT. Its translation: CASSFFVSGIGSDTQYF.

The V and J genes are TRBV11-1 and TRBJ2-5; 11 bases match TRBD1. The J segment lost 2 bases and the V segment lost 5 bases, leaving 4 bases of the junction unmatched. The V gene's germline CDR1 is SGHAT and CDR2 FQDESV (reference sequence). CDR3 length equals 15 residues. In DNA form, the CDR3 reads TGTGCCAGCAGCACCCGGGACAGGGGGCAAGAGACCCAGTACTTC. Translating it yields CASSTRDRGQETQYF.

This rearrangement joins TRBV5-6 to TRBJ1-5; the match to TRBD1 covers 9 bases. This CDR3 is 16 amino acids long. The germline V gene has CDR1 SGHDT and CDR2 YYEEEE. The J segment lost 6 bases and the V segment lost 4 bases, leaving 11 bases of the junction unmatched. The CDR3 loop is CASSVRDREWSQPQHF. The CDR3 DNA reads TGTGCCAGCAGCGTCCGGGACAGGGAGTGGAGTCAGCCCCAGCATTTT.

The rearrangement joins TRBV5-1 to TRBJ2-1, with unresolved D. V was shortened by 0 bases and J by 6 bases, with 4 bases between the two germline ends. CDR1 is SGHRS, CDR2 YFSETQ, per germline. The CDR3 consists of 12 residues. The CDR3 spells CASSLGANEQFF. CDR3 DNA sequence: TGCGCCAGCAGCTTGGGAGCCAATGAGCAGTTCTTC.

The CDR3 sequence: CASSLRGTSAYEQYF. CDR3 coding DNA: TGTGCCAGCAGCTTAAGAGGGACCTCAGCCTACGAGCAGTACTTC. The chain uses TRBV5-4 and TRBJ2-7, with D perhaps given as TRBD1 or TRBD2 (5 bases each). The germline V gene has CDR1 SGHNT and CDR2 YYREEE (reference sequence). The CDR3 has 15 amino acids. V lost 2 bases, J lost 2 bases, and 14 bases lay in between.

This clone was observed a few times. The chain carries TRBV5-1 and TRBJ1-3; 8 positions match TRBD1. CDR1 SGHRS and CDR2 YFSETQ come from the germline V gene. Trimming at V came to 0 bases and at J to 4 bases, leaving 6 bases not matched to a gene. The CDR3 length is 16 residues. The CDR3, as DNA: TGCGCCAGCAGCTTGGCAGGGGGCGGTGGCGGAAACACCATATATTTT. Its translation is CASSLAGGGGGNTIYF.

The V call is TRBV5-1, the J call TRBJ1-2; 9 bases line up with TRBD1. The germline V gene encodes CDR1 SGHRS and CDR2 YFSETQ. V was pared by 3 bases and J by 3 bases, with 6 bases of the junction left unmatched. The CDR3 consists of 15 residues. CDR3 loop: CASSSPDRGDYGYTF. CDR3 DNA: TGCGCCAGCAGCTCCCCGGACAGGGGCGACTATGGCTACACCTTC.

The chain recombines TRBV27 with TRBJ2-1; 9 bases align to TRBD1. Germline CDR1 reads MNHEY; CDR2 reads SMNVEV (reference sequence). V shed 7 bases, J shed 6 bases, and the junction held 13 bases outside the gene matches. The CDR3 is 16 residues long. The CDR3 loop reads CASNALGTGLRNEQFF. CDR3 DNA: TGTGCCAGCAATGCCCTGGGGACAGGGCTCCGCAATGAGCAGTTCTTC.